These T cell receptor beta chains were read from a single sample in a study of regulatory T cells in long-lasting Graves disease. From the multiplex PCR reads, TCRdb called clonotypes with MiXCR, one entry per CDR3 protein. The sample includes some 420,000 distinct CDR3 sequences, 20% to 25% of them seen just once. The source was peripheral blood mononuclear cells (PBMCs), collected when the disease was refractory, from a patient treated with antithyroid drugs. The receptors originated from a female donor with Graves disease. Each CDR3 is given with its conserved first and last residue. A D gene is named only where the DNA matches it firmly. Expanded clones get a size class; other rows say once, few or many, or leave the size out.

TRBV6-1	many	.	TRBJ1-5	15	CASSEIVGEGQPQHF	TGTGCCAGCAGTGAAATAGTAGGGGAAGGTCAGCCCCAGCATTTT
TRBV18	many	.	TRBJ2-5	13	CASSPLGYETQYF	TGTGCCAGCTCACCCCTGGGGTATGAGACCCAGTACTTC
TRBV5-6	few	.	TRBJ1-2	16	CASSFYSPGSEYGYTF	TGTGCCAGCAGCTTCTACTCCCCTGGATCGGAGTATGGCTACACCTTC
TRBV7-2	.	.	TRBJ2-2	16	CASSLDAGFLGGELFF	TGTGCCAGCAGCTTAGACGCCGGGTTTTTGGGCGGGGAGCTGTTTTTT
TRBV20-1	few	.	TRBJ2-3	13	CSARGRVADTQYF	TGCAGTGCCCGGGGCAGGGTGGCAGATACGCAGTATTTT
TRBV5-8	.	TRBD1	TRBJ1-5	15	CASKRQGPGLQPQHF	TGTGCCAGCAAAAGACAGGGGCCAGGGTTGCAGCCCCAGCATTTT
TRBV6-2/TRBV6-3	few	.	TRBJ2-7	16	CASSYAGVDSRNEQYF	TGTGCCAGCAGTTACGCGGGGGTGGACAGTAGGAACGAGCAGTACTTC
TRBV29-1	many	TRBD1	TRBJ2-5	13	CSVDVGQAETQYF	TGCAGCGTTGATGTTGGACAGGCGGAGACCCAGTACTTC
TRBV6-1	many	.	TRBJ2-2	14	CASSDWLYTGELFF	TGTGCCAGCAGTGACTGGCTCTACACCGGGGAGCTGTTTTTT
TRBV7-8	many	TRBD1	TRBJ1-4	14	CASSPGQEAKKLFF	TGTGCCAGCAGCCCGGGACAGGAAGCTAAAAAACTGTTTTTT
TRBV2	many	.	TRBJ1-4	11	CASSVGNRLFF	TGTGCCAGCAGTGTGGGCAATAGACTGTTTTTT
TRBV29-1	many	TRBD1	TRBJ1-2	11	CSVRDSYGYTF	TGCAGCGTTAGGGACAGTTATGGCTACACCTTC
TRBV29-1	many	.	TRBJ2-5	13	CSVLHRAQETQYF	TGCAGCGTTTTACACAGGGCCCAAGAGACCCAGTACTTC
TRBV11-2	.	TRBD1	TRBJ2-5	14	CASSALDREKTQYF	TGTGCCAGCAGCGCATTGGACAGGGAGAAGACCCAGTACTTC
TRBV6-5	.	.	TRBJ1-4	14	CASSYSGYGEKLFF	TGTGCCAGCAGTTACTCAGGGTACGGTGAAAAACTGTTTTTT
TRBV7-9	many	TRBD1	TRBJ1-2	16	CASSLRKRDRSYGYTF	TGTGCCAGCAGCTTAAGGAAGCGGGACAGATCCTATGGCTACACCTTC
TRBV28	many	.	TRBJ2-7	11	CASALRYEQYF	TGTGCCAGCGCTCTAAGGTACGAGCAGTACTTC
TRBV5-1	.	.	TRBJ1-4	15	CASSLDGGPEEKLFF	TGCGCCAGCAGCTTGGATGGGGGCCCTGAGGAAAAACTGTTTTTT
TRBV7-2	.	TRBD1	TRBJ1-5	13	CASSGQGRSPQHF	TGTGCCAGCAGTGGACAGGGTCGATCACCCCAGCATTTT
TRBV28	.	.	TRBJ1-1	9	CDKNTEAFF	TGTGATAAAAACACTGAAGCTTTCTTT
TRBV28	.	TRBD1	TRBJ2-1	15	CASSLRAGGRNEQFF	TGTGCCAGCAGTTTGAGGGCAGGGGGCAGGAATGAGCAGTTCTTC
TRBV9	.	.	TRBJ2-1	13	CASSASSGLEQFF	TGTGCCAGCAGCGCCAGCTCGGGACTGGAGCAGTTCTTC
TRBV29-1	many	.	TRBJ1-2	9	CSVEPYYTF	TGCAGCGTTGAACCCTACTACACCTTC
TRBV12-3/TRBV12-4	.	.	TRBJ2-5	13	CAGSYGGRETQYF	TGTGCCGGCAGTTACGGTGGGAGGGAGACCCAGTACTTC
TRBV7-2	few	.	TRBJ1-5	15	CASSFLTGSNQPQHF	TGTGCCAGCAGTTTTCTGACAGGCAGCAATCAGCCCCAGCATTTT
TRBV20-1	.	.	TRBJ2-7	15	CSAPFPGDRHYEQYF	TGCAGTGCCCCATTCCCGGGGGACAGACACTACGAGCAGTACTTC
TRBV30	.	TRBD1	TRBJ1-1	11	CASGTGLEAFF	TGTGCCTCAGGGACAGGACTAGAAGCTTTCTTT
TRBV5-1	.	TRBD1	TRBJ2-2	14	CASSRQGRTGELFF	TGCGCCAGCAGCCGACAGGGACGGACCGGGGAGCTGTTTTTT
TRBV6-2/TRBV6-3	many	.	TRBJ2-7	12	CASSTELYEQYF	TGTGCCAGCAGTACCGAACTTTACGAGCAGTACTTC
TRBV27	.	.	TRBJ1-2	16	CASDFPDRRLSSGYTF	TGTGCCAGTGACTTCCCAGACAGGCGTTTATCGAGTGGCTACACCTTC
TRBV7-8	few	.	TRBJ2-7	16	CASSLVFGGRSYEQYF	TGTGCCAGCAGCTTAGTGTTTGGGGGCCGCAGCTACGAGCAGTACTTC
TRBV6-1	.	TRBD1	TRBJ1-2	14	CASSLQGPSYGYTF	TGTGCCAGCAGCCTACAGGGGCCAAGCTATGGCTACACCTTC
TRBV19	.	TRBD2	TRBJ2-3	15	CAIRASGGASDTQYF	TGTGCCATTAGAGCTAGCGGGGGGGCCTCAGATACGCAGTATTTT
TRBV10-3	few	.	TRBJ2-6	16	CAISESRGSGANVLTF	TGTGCCATCAGTGAGTCGAGAGGGTCTGGGGCCAACGTCCTGACTTTC
TRBV5-1	.	.	TRBJ2-7	15	CASRELASSSYEQYF	TGCGCCAGCAGGGAATTGGCTAGCTCATCCTACGAGCAGTACTTC
TRBV11-2	many	TRBD1	TRBJ1-2	15	CASSQRTGVNYGYTF	TGTGCCAGCAGCCAGCGGACAGGAGTCAACTATGGCTACACCTTC
TRBV9	few	.	TRBJ2-2	15	CASTPGGTNTGELFF	TGTGCCAGCACCCCGGGCGGAACGAACACCGGGGAGCTGTTTTTT
TRBV11-3	few	TRBD2	TRBJ2-5	15	CASTQRPGGSETQYF	TGTGCCAGCACCCAACGACCGGGGGGGTCAGAGACCCAGTACTTC